This TCR beta chain came from a study of T-cell reconstitution after alpha-beta-depleted transplantation in children. The V end lost 7 bases, the J end lost 4 bases, and 13 bases lay between the germline ends. Germline CDR1 and CDR2: WSHSY and SAAADI. The CDR3 loop spans 13 amino acids. This clonotype was counted a few times. The antigen is not known. Construction of the TCRbeta library involved unique molecular identifiers. TCRdb passed the PCR reads through MiXCR, listing each CDR3 protein once. This table holds about 420,000 distinct CDR3 sequences, under 20% found once. Study conclusions and caveats: Several hundred graft clones that had expanded were reportedly the source of alpha-beta T cells about two months after transplant. Newly made T cells mostly supplied T-cell counts and diversity one year after transplant. In some patients, recipient T cells and intrathymic progenitors surviving conditioning explained high day-60 diversity.

The TCR comes from a boy younger than two who had a stem cell transplant for Wiskott-Aldrich syndrome, so the T cells may come from the graft donor. The V gene is TRBV10-2, the J gene TRBJ1-1; tentative D call: TRBD1 (6 bases). The sample consisted of PBMCs, mostly from graft donor cells, taken 360 days after TCRalphabeta/CD19-depleted stem cell transplant. The CDR3 reads CASTYKGGTEAFF. Here the CDR3 DNA reads TGCGCCAGCACCTATAAGGGGGGCACTGAAGCTTTCTTT.